This entry lists 3 T cell receptor beta chains sequenced from one sample in a study of blood T cell repertoires in COVID-19. Generated by immunoSEQ multiplex PCR, the TCRdb table keeps only in-frame clones and is missing some. There are some 93,000 clones in the sample; around nine tenths occur only once, and 10% lies in the top ten. The sample taken for sequencing was peripheral blood. The receptors shown here come from a man between 45 and 60 years old with acute or convalescent COVID-19.

The rearrangement links TRBV4-2 to TRBJ2-3; 7 nucleotides align to TRBD2. CDR1 is LGHNA and CDR2 is YNFKEQ in the germline V gene. Trimming took 3 bases from V and 7 from J; bases not matched to a gene: 10. This CDR3 is 15 amino acids long. The CDR3 sequence: CASSQGGAVRNTQYF. The CDR3 DNA reads as TGTGCCAGCAGCCAGGGAGGGGCGGTTCGGAATACGCAGTATTTT.

This chain connects TRBV24-1 to TRBJ2-5; D is perhaps TRBD2 (5 bases). The CDR3 runs 13 residues. Per the germline V gene, CDR1 is KGHDR and CDR2 is SFDVKD. Trimming shortened V by 3 bases and J by 6 bases, and 10 bases separated the two germline ends. The CDR3 DNA reads TGTGCCACCAGTGATCGGACTTGGAAGACCCAGTACTTC. The encoded protein is CATSDRTWKTQYF.

This clone was seen a handful of times. This chain joins TRBV13 and TRBJ2-7; a weak D match, TRBD1 (5 bases). With 5 bases removed from V and 1 base from J, the gap between germline ends came to 9 bases. This CDR3 region has 13 residues. Germline V lookup: CDR1 PRHDT, CDR2 FYEKMQ (reference sequence). CDR3 sequence (DNA): TGTGCCAGCAGCCCCACAGGATCCTACGAGCAGTACTTC. Translated: CASSPTGSYEQYF.